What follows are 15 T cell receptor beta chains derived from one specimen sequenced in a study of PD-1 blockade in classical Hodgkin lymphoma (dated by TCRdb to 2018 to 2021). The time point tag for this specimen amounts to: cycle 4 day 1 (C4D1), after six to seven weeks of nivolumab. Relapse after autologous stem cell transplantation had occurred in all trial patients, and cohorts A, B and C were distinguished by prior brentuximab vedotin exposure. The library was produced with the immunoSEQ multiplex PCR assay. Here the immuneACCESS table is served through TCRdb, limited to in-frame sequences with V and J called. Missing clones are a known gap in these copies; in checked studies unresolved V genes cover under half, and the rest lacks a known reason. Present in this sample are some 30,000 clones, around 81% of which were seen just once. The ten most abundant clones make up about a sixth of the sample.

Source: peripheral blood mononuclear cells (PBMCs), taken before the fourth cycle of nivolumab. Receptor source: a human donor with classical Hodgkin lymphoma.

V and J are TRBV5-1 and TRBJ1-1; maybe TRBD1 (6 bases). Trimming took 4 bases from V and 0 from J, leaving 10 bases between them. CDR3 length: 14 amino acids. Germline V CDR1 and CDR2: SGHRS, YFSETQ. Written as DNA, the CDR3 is TGCGCCAGCAGCCAGGACAGTATGAACACTGAAGCTTTCTTT. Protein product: CASSQDSMNTEAFF.

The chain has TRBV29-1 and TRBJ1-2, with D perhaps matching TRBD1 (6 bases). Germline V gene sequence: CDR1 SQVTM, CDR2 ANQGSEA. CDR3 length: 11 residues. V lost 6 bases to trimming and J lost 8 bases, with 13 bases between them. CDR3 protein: CSVSDGQGYTF. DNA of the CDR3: TGCAGCGTGTCGGACGGACAGGGCTACACCTTC.

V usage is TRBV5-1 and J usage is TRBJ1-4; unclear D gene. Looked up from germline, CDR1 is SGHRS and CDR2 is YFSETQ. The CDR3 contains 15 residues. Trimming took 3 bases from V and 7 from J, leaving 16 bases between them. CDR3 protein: CASSSGRRGGEKLFF. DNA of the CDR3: TGCGCCAGCAGCTCAGGACGGCGGGGTGGTGAAAAACTGTTTTTT.

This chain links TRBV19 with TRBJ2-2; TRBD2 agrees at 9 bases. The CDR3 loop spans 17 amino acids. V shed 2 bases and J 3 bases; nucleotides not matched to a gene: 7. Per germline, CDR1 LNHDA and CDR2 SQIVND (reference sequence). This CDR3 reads CASSIRTSETYTGELFF. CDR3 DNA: TGTGCCAGTAGTATAAGGACTAGCGAAACGTACACCGGGGAGCTGTTTTTT.

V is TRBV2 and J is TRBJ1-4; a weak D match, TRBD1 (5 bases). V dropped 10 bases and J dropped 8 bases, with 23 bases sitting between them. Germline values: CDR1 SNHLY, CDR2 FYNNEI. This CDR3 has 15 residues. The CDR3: CATQGWSGGGEKLFF. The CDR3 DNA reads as TGTGCCACCCAAGGATGGTCCGGGGGAGGGGAAAAACTGTTTTTT.

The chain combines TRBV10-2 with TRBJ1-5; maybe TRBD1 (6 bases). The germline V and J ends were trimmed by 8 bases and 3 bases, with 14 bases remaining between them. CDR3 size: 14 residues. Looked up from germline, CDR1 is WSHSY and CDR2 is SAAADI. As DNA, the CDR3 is TGCGCCAGCGGGGCAGGGGTTGTCAATCAGCCCCAGCATTTT. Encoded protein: CASGAGVVNQPQHF.

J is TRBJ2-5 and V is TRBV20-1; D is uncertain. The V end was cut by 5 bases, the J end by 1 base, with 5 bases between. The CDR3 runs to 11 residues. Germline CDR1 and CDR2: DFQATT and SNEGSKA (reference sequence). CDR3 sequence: CSAELQETQYF. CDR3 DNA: TGCAGTGCTGAACTCCAAGAGACCCAGTACTTC.

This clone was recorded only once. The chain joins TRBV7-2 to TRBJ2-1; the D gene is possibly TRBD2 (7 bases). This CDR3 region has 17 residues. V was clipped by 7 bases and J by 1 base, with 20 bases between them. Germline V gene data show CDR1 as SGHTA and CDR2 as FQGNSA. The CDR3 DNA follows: TGTGCCAGCAACCTTGGGGGGGGGCGAAGTTCCTACAATGAGCAGTTCTTC. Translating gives CASNLGGGRSSYNEQFF.

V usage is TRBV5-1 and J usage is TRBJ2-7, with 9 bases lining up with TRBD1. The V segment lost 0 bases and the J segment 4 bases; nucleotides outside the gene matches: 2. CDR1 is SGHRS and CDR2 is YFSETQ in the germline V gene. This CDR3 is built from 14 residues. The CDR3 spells CASSLGQGGYEQYV. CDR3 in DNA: TGCGCCAGCAGCTTGGGACAGGGGGGATACGAGCAGTACGTC.

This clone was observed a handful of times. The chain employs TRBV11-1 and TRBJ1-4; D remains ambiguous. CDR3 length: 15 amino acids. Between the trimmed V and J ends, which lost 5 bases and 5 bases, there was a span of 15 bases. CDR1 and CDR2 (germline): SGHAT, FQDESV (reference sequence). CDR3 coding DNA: TGTGCCAGCAGCCGCGGTTCTGGAATAAATGAAAAACTGTTTTTT. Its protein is CASSRGSGINEKLFF.

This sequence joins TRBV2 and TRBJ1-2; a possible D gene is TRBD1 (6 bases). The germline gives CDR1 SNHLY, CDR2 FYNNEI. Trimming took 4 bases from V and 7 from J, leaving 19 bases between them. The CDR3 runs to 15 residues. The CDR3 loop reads CASSVSGGGRAGYTF. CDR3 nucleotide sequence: TGTGCCAGCAGTGTCTCTGGGGGCGGCAGGGCTGGCTACACCTTC.

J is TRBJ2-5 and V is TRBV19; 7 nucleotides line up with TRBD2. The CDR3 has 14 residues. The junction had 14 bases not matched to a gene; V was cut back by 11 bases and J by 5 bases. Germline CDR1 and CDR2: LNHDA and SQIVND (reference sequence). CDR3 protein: CACFSGRAGETQYF. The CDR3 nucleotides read TGTGCCTGTTTTAGTGGGAGGGCCGGGGAGACCCAGTACTTC.

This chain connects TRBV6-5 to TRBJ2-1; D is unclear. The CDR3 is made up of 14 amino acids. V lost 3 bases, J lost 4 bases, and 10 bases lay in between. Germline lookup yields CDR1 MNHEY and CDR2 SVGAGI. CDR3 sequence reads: CASSYSLTYNEQFF. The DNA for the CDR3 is TGTGCCAGCAGTTATTCCCTAACTTACAATGAGCAGTTCTTC.

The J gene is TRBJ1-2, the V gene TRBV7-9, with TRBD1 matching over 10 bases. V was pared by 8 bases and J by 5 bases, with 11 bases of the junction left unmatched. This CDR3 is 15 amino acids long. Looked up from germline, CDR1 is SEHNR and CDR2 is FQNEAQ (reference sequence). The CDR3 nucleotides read TGTGCCAGCGGCCGGGACAGGGGCTCTTATTATGGCTACACCTTC. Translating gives CASGRDRGSYYGYTF.

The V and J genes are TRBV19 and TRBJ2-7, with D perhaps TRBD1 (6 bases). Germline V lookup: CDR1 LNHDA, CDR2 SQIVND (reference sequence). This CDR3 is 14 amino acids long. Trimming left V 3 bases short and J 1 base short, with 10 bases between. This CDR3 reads CASSINRASYEQYF. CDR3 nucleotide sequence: TGTGCCAGTAGTATTAACAGGGCGTCCTACGAGCAGTACTTC. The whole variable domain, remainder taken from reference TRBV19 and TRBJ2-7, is DGGITQSPKYLFRKEGQNVTLSCEQNLNHDAMYWYRQDPGQGLRLIYYSQIVNDFQKGDIAEGYSVSREKKESFPLTVTSAQKNPTAFYLCASSINRASYEQYFGPGTRLTVT.